This TCR beta chain was identified in a study of T cell repertoires in cytomegalovirus infection. On the study more broadly: Public TCR beta signatures provided an indication of both CMV infection and a matching HLA type.

Study-level points and caveats: Cumulative frequency of public TCR beta families picked out carriers of CMV plus the relevant HLA.

TCRdb re-called the reads with MiXCR, one entry per CDR3 protein. In the table there are over 450,000 distinct CDR3 sequences, about 11% of which are singletons. Germline V CDR1 and CDR2: SEHNR, FQNEAQ (reference sequence). Trimming stripped 10 bases from V and 0 bases from J, with 10 bases between. The CDR3 runs 13 residues. The sample holds many counts of this clonotype. The antigen remains undetermined. Sequenced input: PBMCs. The source of this sequence is a human donor in good health (CMV status not recorded). Some clones in this sample may be carry-over from other donors' samples. The J gene is TRBJ1-3, the V gene TRBV7-9; D remains unclear. As DNA, the CDR3 is TGTGCCACCGCCCAGCGCTCTGGAAACACCATATATTTT. Translated: CATAQRSGNTIYF.